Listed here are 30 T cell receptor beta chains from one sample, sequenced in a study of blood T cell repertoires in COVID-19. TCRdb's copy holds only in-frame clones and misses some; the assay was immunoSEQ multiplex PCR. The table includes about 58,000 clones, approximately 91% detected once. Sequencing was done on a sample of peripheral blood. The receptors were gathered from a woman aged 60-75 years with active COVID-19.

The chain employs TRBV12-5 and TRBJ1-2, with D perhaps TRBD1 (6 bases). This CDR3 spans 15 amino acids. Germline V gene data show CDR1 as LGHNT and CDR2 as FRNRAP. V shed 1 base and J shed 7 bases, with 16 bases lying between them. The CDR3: CASGLGNTGSGGYTF. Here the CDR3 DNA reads TGTGCTAGTGGTTTGGGAAACACAGGGTCGGGTGGCTACACCTTC.

This chain's CDR3 is CASSQQGLGGKRGYTF. CDR3 nucleotide sequence: TGTGCCAGCAGCCAACAGGGGCTGGGGGGCAAGAGGGGCTACACCTTC. The V gene is TRBV11-2, the J gene TRBJ1-2; 7 bases are shared with TRBD1. CDR3 length: 16 residues. In germline, CDR1 is SGHAT, CDR2 FQNNGV. J was trimmed by 8 bases and V by 5 bases; bases with no gene match: 17. The full variable domain, with the rest looked up from reference TRBV11-2 and TRBJ1-2, is EAGVAQSPRYKIIEKRQSVAFWCNPISGHATLYWYQQILGQGPKLLIQFQNNGVVDDSQLPKDRFSAERLKGVDSTLKIQPAKLEDSAVYLCASSQQGLGGKRGYTFGSGTRLTVV.

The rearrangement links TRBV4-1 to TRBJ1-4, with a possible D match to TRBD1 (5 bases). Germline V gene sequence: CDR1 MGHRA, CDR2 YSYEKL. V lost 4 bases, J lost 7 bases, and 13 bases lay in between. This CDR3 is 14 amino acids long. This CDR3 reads CASSPEATVEKLFF. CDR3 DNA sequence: TGCGCCAGCAGCCCCGAGGCGACAGTTGAAAAACTGTTTTTT.

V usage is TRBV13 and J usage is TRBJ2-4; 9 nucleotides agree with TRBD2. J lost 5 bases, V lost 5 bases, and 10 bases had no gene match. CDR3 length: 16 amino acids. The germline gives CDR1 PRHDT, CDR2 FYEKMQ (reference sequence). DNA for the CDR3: TGTGCCAGCAGCCCGGCGAGTAGCGGGGGTGAAAACATTCAGTACTTC. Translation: CASSPASSGGENIQYF.

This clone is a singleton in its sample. CDR3 DNA: TGCGCCAGCAGCCCCGACAACTCTGGGGCCAACGTCCTGACTTTC. Its protein is CASSPDNSGANVLTF. This chain joins TRBV5-1 and TRBJ2-6, with D unclear. The germline V gene has CDR1 SGHRS and CDR2 YFSETQ. The V end lost 4 bases, the J end lost 0 bases, and 8 bases lay between the germline ends. This CDR3 region has 15 residues.

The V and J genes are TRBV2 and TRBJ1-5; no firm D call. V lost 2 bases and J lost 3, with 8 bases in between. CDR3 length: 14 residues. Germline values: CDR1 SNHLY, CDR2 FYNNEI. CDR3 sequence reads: CASSENQNNQPQHF. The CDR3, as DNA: TGTGCCAGCAGTGAAAATCAAAACAATCAGCCCCAGCATTTT.

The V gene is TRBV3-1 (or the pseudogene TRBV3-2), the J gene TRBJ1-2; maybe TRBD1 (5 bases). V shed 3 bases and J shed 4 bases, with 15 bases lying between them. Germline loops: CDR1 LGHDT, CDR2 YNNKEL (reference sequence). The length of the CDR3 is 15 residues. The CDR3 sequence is CASSHNPDGAYGYTF. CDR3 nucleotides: TGTGCCAGCAGCCACAACCCCGATGGGGCCTATGGCTACACCTTC.

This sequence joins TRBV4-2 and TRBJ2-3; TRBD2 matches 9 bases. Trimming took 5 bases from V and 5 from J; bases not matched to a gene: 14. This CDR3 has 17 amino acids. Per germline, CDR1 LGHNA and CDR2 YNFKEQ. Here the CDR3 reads CASSRGTQRGAGDTQYF. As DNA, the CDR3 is TGTGCCAGCAGCAGGGGAACCCAGCGGGGGGCAGGAGATACGCAGTATTTT.

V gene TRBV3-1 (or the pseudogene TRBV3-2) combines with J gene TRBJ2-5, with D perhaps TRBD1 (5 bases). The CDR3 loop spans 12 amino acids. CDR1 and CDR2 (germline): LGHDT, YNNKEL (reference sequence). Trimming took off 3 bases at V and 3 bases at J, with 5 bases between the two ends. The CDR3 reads CASSQTEETQYF. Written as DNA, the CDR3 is TGTGCCAGCAGCCAGACAGAAGAGACCCAGTACTTC.

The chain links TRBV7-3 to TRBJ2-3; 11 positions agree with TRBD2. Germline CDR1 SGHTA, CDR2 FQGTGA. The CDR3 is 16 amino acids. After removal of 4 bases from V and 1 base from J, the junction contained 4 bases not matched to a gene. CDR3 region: CASSSLAGGGTDTQYF. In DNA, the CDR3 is TGTGCCAGCAGCTCCCTAGCGGGGGGCGGCACAGATACGCAGTATTTT.

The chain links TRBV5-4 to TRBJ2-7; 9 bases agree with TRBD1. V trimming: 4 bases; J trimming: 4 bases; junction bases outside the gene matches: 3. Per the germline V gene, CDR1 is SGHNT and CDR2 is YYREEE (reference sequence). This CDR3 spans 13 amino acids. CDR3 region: CASSGTGRYEQYF. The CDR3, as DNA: TGTGCCAGCAGCGGGACAGGGAGGTACGAGCAGTACTTC.

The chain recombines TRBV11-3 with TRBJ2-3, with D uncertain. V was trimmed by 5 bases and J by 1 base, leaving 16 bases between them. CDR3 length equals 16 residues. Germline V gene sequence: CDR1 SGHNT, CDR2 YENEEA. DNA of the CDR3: TGTGCCAGCAGCCCCGGCCTGCGGTCCCGCACAGATACGCAGTATTTT. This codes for CASSPGLRSRTDTQYF.

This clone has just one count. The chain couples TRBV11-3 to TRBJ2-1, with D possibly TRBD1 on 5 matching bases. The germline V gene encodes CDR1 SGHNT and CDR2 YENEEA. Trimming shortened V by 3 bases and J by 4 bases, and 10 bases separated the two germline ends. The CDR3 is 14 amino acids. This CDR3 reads CASSLRTPYNEQFF. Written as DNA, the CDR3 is TGTGCCAGCAGCTTGCGGACACCTTACAATGAGCAGTTCTTC.

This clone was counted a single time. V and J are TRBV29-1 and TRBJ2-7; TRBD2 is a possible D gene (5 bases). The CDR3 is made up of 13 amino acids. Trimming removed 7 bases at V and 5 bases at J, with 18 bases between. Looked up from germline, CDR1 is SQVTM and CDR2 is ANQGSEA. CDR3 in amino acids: CSAGPGILDEQYF. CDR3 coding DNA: TGCAGCGCTGGTCCGGGGATCCTCGACGAGCAGTACTTC.

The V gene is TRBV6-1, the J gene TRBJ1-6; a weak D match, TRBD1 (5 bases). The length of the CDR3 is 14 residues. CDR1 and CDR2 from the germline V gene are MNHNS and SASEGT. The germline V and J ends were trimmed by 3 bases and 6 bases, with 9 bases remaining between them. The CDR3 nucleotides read TGTGCCAGCAGTGACAGGGTCGGTAATTCACCCCTCCACTTT. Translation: CASSDRVGNSPLHF.

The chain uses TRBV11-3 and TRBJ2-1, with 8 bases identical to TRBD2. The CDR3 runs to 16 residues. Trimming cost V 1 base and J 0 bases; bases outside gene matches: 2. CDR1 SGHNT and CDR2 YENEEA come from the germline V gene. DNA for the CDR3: TGTGCCAGCAGCTTAGTGGGGACTAGCTCCTACAATGAGCAGTTCTTC. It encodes CASSLVGTSSYNEQFF.

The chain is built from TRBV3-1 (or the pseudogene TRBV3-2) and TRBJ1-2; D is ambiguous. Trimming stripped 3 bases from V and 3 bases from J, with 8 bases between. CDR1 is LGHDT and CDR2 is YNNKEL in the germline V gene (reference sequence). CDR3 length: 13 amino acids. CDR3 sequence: CASSQGSYYGYTF. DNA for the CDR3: TGTGCCAGCAGCCAGGGGAGTTACTATGGCTACACCTTC.

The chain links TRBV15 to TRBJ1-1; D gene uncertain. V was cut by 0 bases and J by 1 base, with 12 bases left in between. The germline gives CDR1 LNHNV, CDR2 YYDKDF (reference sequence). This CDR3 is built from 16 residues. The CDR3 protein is CATSRETSGPNTEAFF. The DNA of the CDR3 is TGTGCCACCAGCAGAGAAACCAGCGGACCGAACACTGAAGCTTTCTTT.

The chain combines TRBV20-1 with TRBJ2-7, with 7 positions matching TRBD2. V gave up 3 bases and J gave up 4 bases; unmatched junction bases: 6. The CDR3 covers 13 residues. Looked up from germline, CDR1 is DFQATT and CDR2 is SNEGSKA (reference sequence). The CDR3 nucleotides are TGCAGTGCTAGTAACGGGGGGATATACGAGCAGTACTTC. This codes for CSASNGGIYEQYF.

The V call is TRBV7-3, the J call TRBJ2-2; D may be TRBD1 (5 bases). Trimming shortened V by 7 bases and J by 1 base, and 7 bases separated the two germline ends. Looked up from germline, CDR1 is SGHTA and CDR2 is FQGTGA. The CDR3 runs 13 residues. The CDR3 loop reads CASTQGNTGELFF. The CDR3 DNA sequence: TGTGCCAGCACCCAGGGGAACACCGGGGAGCTGTTTTTT.

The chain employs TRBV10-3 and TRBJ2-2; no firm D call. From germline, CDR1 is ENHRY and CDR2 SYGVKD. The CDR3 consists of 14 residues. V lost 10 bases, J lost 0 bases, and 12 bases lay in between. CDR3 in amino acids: CASGAPANTGELFF. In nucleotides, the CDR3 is TGTGCCAGCGGAGCGCCCGCGAACACCGGGGAGCTGTTTTTT.

The chain's CDR3 is CASSLREGATDTQYF. The DNA of the CDR3 is TGTGCCAGCAGCTTACGGGAGGGGGCCACAGATACGCAGTATTTT. The chain links TRBV11-3 to TRBJ2-3, with D perhaps matching TRBD2 (8 bases). CDR3 size: 15 residues. Germline CDR1 reads SGHNT; CDR2 reads YENEEA. Trimming left V 2 bases short and J 2 bases short, with 11 bases between.

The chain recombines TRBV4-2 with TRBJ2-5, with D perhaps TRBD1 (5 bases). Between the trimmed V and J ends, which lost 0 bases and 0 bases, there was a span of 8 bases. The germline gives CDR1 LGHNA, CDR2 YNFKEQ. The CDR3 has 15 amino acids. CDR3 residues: CASSQDNRYQETQYF. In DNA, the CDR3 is TGTGCCAGCAGCCAAGATAACAGGTACCAAGAGACCCAGTACTTC.

The CDR3 protein is CASSPSLAGITDTQYF. In DNA form, the CDR3 reads TGTGCCAGCAGCCCCTCGTTAGCGGGGATCACAGATACGCAGTATTTT. The chain carries TRBV7-3 and TRBJ2-3, with TRBD2 identical over 8 bases. CDR1 and CDR2 from the germline V gene are SGHTA and FQGTGA. Losses at the gene ends were 5 bases for V and 2 bases for J; bases not matched to a gene: 9. This CDR3 is built from 16 residues.

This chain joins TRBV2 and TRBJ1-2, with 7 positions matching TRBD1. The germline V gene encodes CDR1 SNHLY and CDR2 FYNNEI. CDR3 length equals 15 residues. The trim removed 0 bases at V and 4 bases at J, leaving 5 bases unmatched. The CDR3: CASSEAPGQLYGYTF. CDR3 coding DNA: TGTGCCAGCAGTGAAGCCCCGGGACAGCTCTATGGCTACACCTTC.

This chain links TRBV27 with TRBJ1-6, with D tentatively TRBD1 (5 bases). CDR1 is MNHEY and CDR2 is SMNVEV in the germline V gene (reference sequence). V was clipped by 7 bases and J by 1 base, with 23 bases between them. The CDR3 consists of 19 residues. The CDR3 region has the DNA TGTGCCAGCACCTTCACCGCCCCAGGGAAGGGGTCCTATAATTCACCCCTCCACTTT. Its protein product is CASTFTAPGKGSYNSPLHF.

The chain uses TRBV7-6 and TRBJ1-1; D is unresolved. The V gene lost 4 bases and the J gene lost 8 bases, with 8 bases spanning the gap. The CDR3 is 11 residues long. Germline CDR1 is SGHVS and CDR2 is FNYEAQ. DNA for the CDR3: TGTGCCAGCAGCTCCGTATCCGAAGCTTTCTTT. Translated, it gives CASSSVSEAFF.

The CDR3 coding sequence is TGTGCCAGCGATGGGCTAGCGGGGAGGGCAGAGCAGTTCTTC. Amino acids: CASDGLAGRAEQFF. The chain has TRBV7-8 and TRBJ2-1; 9 bases line up with TRBD2. Losses at the gene ends were 8 bases for V and 10 bases for J; bases not matched to a gene: 12. The CDR3 runs to 14 residues. CDR1 is SGHVS and CDR2 is FQNEAQ in the germline V gene.

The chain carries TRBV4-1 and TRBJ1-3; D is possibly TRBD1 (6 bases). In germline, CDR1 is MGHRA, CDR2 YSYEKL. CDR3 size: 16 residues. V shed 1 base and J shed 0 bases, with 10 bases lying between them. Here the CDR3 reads CASSQGGRHSGNTIYF. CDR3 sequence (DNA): TGCGCCAGCAGCCAAGGGGGGCGACACTCTGGAAACACCATATATTTT.

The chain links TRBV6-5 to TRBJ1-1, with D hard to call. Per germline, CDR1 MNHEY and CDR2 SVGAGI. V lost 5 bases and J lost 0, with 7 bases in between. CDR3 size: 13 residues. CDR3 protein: CASSLLMNTEAFF. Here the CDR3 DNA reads TGTGCCAGCAGTCTACTGATGAACACTGAAGCTTTCTTT.